This T cell receptor beta chain comes out of a study of control samples from healthy donors and cancer patients. The data were produced by immunoSEQ multiplex PCR, yet TCRdb's version contains in-frame clones alone and is incomplete. The sample records some 15,000 clones, 80% to 90% being singletons. V was trimmed by 2 bases and J by 3 bases, leaving 19 bases between them. Germline CDR1 KGHSH, CDR2 LQKENI. The CDR3 runs 17 residues. Specimen: PBMCs. J is TRBJ1-1 and V is TRBV18; no clear D. The sequence was obtained from a woman between 65 and 79 years old with colorectal cancer. CDR3 residues: CASSPGEISPGDTEAFF. CDR3 in DNA: TGTGCCAGCTCACCAGGGGAAATCTCTCCCGGTGACACTGAAGCTTTCTTT.